A selection of T cell receptor beta chains follows, all from one sample in a study of identical twins. TCRdb re-analysed the 5' RACE reads in MiXCR, keeping a single row per CDR3 protein. The sample carries roughly 710,000 distinct CDR3 sequences, approximately 6% recorded once. Sequencing was carried out using naive T cells sorted from blood. These receptors were obtained from a man in his late teens or twenties in good health. Both conserved end residues are part of each CDR3. The order of the fields is D gene, V gene, clone size, J gene, CDR3 protein, CDR3 DNA. A D gene is named only where the DNA matches it firmly. Size values are once, few and many counts, or a class for expanded clones, and some rows have none.

.,TRBV5-1,few,TRBJ2-7,CASSLYAGRKFYEQYF,TGCGCCAGCAGCTTGTACGCGGGGAGGAAGTTCTACGAGCAGTACTTC
TRBD1,TRBV20-1,.,TRBJ1-2,CSARKTGGNYGYTF,TGCAGTGCTAGAAAGACAGGGGGTAACTATGGCTACACCTTC
.,TRBV28,.,TRBJ2-7,CASSPKGPSVGYEQYF,TGTGCCAGCTCCCCTAAGGGCCCTAGCGTTGGGTACGAGCAGTACTTC
.,TRBV5-1,many,TRBJ2-2,CASSSTVANTGELFF,TGCGCCAGCAGCTCGACAGTTGCGAACACCGGGGAGCTGTTTTTT
TRBD1,TRBV7-9,many,TRBJ1-1,CASSYRGQTEAFF,TGTGCCAGCAGCTACAGGGGGCAGACTGAAGCTTTCTTT
.,TRBV12-3/TRBV12-4,many,TRBJ2-6,CASSWGSGANVLTF,TGTGCCAGCAGTTGGGGCTCCGGGGCCAACGTCCTGACTTTC
TRBD2,TRBV12-3/TRBV12-4,.,TRBJ2-7,CASSPEGVAAGVSHEQYF,TGTGCCAGCAGTCCCGAGGGAGTTGCGGCGGGAGTAAGCCACGAGCAGTACTTC
TRBD2,TRBV5-1,few,TRBJ2-1,CASSWREGGEQFF,TGCGCCAGCAGTTGGCGGGAGGGGGGTGAGCAGTTCTTC
.,TRBV10-2,.,TRBJ2-3,CASSEWRTSTDTQYF,TGCGCCAGCAGTGAATGGAGGACAAGCACAGATACGCAGTATTTT
TRBD2,TRBV5-1,many,TRBJ2-1,CASSSGLAGLNEQFF,TGCGCCAGCAGCTCTGGACTAGCGGGACTCAATGAGCAGTTCTTC
TRBD1,TRBV5-1,few,TRBJ1-1,CASSLGRQGISNTEAFF,TGCGCCAGCAGCTTGGGCCGACAGGGGATATCGAACACTGAAGCTTTCTTT
.,TRBV12-3/TRBV12-4,few,TRBJ2-1,CASSLGAGLRSYNEQFF,TGTGCCAGCAGTTTAGGGGCAGGGCTCAGATCCTACAATGAGCAGTTCTTC
TRBD2,TRBV5-6,many,TRBJ2-1,CASSWTSGSYQPNEQFF,TGTGCCAGCAGCTGGACTAGCGGGAGCTACCAACCAAATGAGCAGTTCTTC
.,TRBV7-9,.,TRBJ1-3,CASILRAGNTIYF,TGTGCCAGCATCCTACGGGCTGGAAACACCATATATTTT
.,TRBV4-1,many,TRBJ2-1,CASGDNEQFF,TGCGCCAGCGGCGACAATGAGCAGTTCTTC
TRBD2,TRBV11-3,few,TRBJ2-4,CASTPGGRHIQYF,TGTGCCAGCACCCCTGGCGGGAGACACATTCAGTACTTC
.,TRBV18,few,TRBJ1-5,CASSKDGQNNQPQHF,TGTGCCAGCTCGAAAGATGGACAGAACAATCAGCCCCAGCATTTT
TRBD1,TRBV6-1,many,TRBJ1-3,CASSEAGQGAGNTIYF,TGTGCCAGCAGTGAAGCTGGACAGGGGGCTGGAAACACCATATATTTT
TRBD1,TRBV11-2,many,TRBJ2-5,CASSPGQGWETQYF,TGTGCCAGCAGCCCGGGACAGGGTTGGGAGACCCAGTACTTC
.,TRBV7-2,many,TRBJ2-3,CASSLKRGSVFGTQYF,TGTGCCAGCAGCTTAAAGAGAGGGAGTGTTTTTGGTACGCAGTATTTT
.,TRBV11-2,few,TRBJ2-1,CASSFWAADNEQFF,TGTGCCAGCAGCTTTTGGGCGGCGGACAATGAGCAGTTCTTC
.,TRBV12-3/TRBV12-4,many,TRBJ1-1,CASRSGQRNTEAFF,TGTGCCAGCAGATCTGGACAGAGGAACACTGAAGCTTTCTTT
.,TRBV6-1,.,TRBJ1-2,CASSEPLGGMAYGYTF,TGTGCCAGCAGTGAACCGTTGGGGGGTATGGCCTATGGCTACACCTTC
.,TRBV19,few,TRBJ1-5,CASDLGLDQPQHF,TGTGCCAGCGACTTGGGGCTTGATCAGCCCCAGCATTTT
TRBD1,TRBV12-3/TRBV12-4,many,TRBJ2-3,CASRGQGGDTQYF,TGTGCCAGCAGGGGACAGGGTGGAGATACGCAGTATTTT
.,TRBV29-1,.,TRBJ2-7,CSVEITYEQYF,TGCAGCGTTGAGATTACCTACGAGCAGTACTTC
.,TRBV7-2,many,TRBJ2-5,CASSRTVRETQYF,TGTGCCAGCAGCCGGACAGTTCGGGAGACCCAGTACTTC
.,TRBV2,.,TRBJ1-4,CASSAGAEKLFF,TGTGCCAGCAGTGCAGGGGCCGAAAAACTGTTTTTT
TRBD2,TRBV14,many,TRBJ2-7,CASSPWGGSGYEQYF,TGTGCCAGCAGCCCATGGGGCGGGAGCGGTTACGAGCAGTACTTC
TRBD1,TRBV11-2,many,TRBJ2-2,CASSLTRTGATGELFF,TGTGCCAGCAGCTTAACAAGGACAGGAGCCACCGGGGAGCTGTTTTTT
TRBD2,TRBV10-2,few,TRBJ2-1,CASSGAGGGNEQFF,TGCGCCAGCTCTGGGGCCGGGGGAGGGAATGAGCAGTTCTTC
.,TRBV30,.,TRBJ2-3,CAWILADTQYF,TGTGCCTGGATTCTGGCAGATACGCAGTATTTT
TRBD2,TRBV7-2,.,TRBJ2-3,CASSPMSSGATDTQYF,TGTGCCAGCAGCCCCATGTCTAGCGGGGCCACAGATACGCAGTATTTT
TRBD2,TRBV20-1,few,TRBJ2-1,CSARKRVAGHEQFF,TGCAGTGCTAGGAAGAGGGTAGCGGGACATGAGCAGTTCTTC
.,TRBV6-1,few,TRBJ1-5,CASRSLVISNQPQHF,TGTGCCAGCAGGTCGTTAGTTATTAGCAATCAGCCCCAGCATTTT
.,TRBV4-1,few,TRBJ1-1,CASSQETVRTNTEAFF,TGCGCCAGCAGCCAAGAAACAGTCAGAACGAACACTGAAGCTTTCTTT
.,TRBV6-2/TRBV6-3,.,TRBJ2-2,CASVPQSPGELFF,TGTGCCAGCGTCCCACAGTCTCCCGGGGAGCTGTTTTTT
TRBD2,TRBV6-2/TRBV6-3,few,TRBJ2-1,CASIFGTTNEQFF,TGTGCCAGCATCTTCGGGACTACCAATGAGCAGTTCTTC
.,TRBV20-1,.,TRBJ1-2,CSARIQSYGYTF,TGCAGTGCTAGAATACAGTCCTATGGCTACACCTTC
.,TRBV21-1,many,TRBJ2-1,CASSKARRQGLYNEQFF,TGTGCCAGCAGCAAAGCGCGCAGGCAGGGCTTATACAATGAGCAGTTCTTC
TRBD2,TRBV5-6,once,TRBJ2-5,CASSLGYRLAGGLETQYF,TGTGCCAGCAGCTTGGGGTACAGACTAGCGGGAGGTTTGGAGACCCAGTACTTC
TRBD1,TRBV12-3/TRBV12-4,few,TRBJ2-5,CASSLPGQGAGTQYF,TGTGCCAGCAGTCTTCCGGGACAGGGCGCAGGGACCCAGTACTTC
TRBD2,TRBV20-1,.,TRBJ2-1,CSARDVGSGSGLEQFF,TGCAGTGCTAGAGATGTCGGCAGCGGGAGTGGGCTTGAGCAGTTCTTC
.,TRBV15,many,TRBJ2-1,CATSIDQSSYNEQFF,TGTGCCACCAGCATCGACCAAAGCTCCTACAATGAGCAGTTCTTC
TRBD2,TRBV3-1,.,TRBJ2-1,CASSQDSGSGVQVHNEQFF,TGTGCCAGCAGCCAAGATTCGGGTAGCGGGGTTCAAGTCCACAATGAGCAGTTCTTC
TRBD2,TRBV12-3/TRBV12-4,many,TRBJ2-3,CASSPLRTSGTDTQYF,TGTGCCAGCAGTCCCTTGAGGACTAGCGGGACGGATACGCAGTATTTT
.,TRBV15,.,TRBJ2-7,CATSGTYHPEQYF,TGTGCCACCAGCGGGACCTACCACCCCGAGCAGTACTTC
.,TRBV6-5,many,TRBJ2-7,CASSSGGGRQYF,TGTGCCAGCAGTTCAGGGGGGGGAAGGCAGTACTTC
TRBD1,TRBV7-9,.,TRBJ2-7,CASSPTGQAREEQYF,TGTGCCAGCAGCCCGACGGGACAGGCCCGTGAGGAGCAGTACTTC
.,TRBV29-1,many,TRBJ2-1,CSVEDRVGYNEQFF,TGCAGCGTTGAAGACAGGGTTGGGTACAATGAGCAGTTCTTC
TRBD2,TRBV20-1,many,TRBJ2-7,CSASPAGAYEQYF,TGCAGTGCTAGCCCAGCGGGGGCCTACGAGCAGTACTTC
TRBD1,TRBV6-1,many,TRBJ2-1,CASSEGQGNYNEQFF,TGTGCCAGCAGTGAAGGACAGGGAAACTACAATGAGCAGTTCTTC
.,TRBV15,many,TRBJ1-2,CATSSAGTYGYTF,TGTGCCACCAGCAGTGCTGGCACCTATGGCTACACCTTC
.,TRBV18,few,TRBJ2-5,CASSLLGLVQETQYF,TGTGCCAGCTCACTCTTGGGGCTAGTACAAGAGACCCAGTACTTC